The clone carrying this TCR beta chain was seen a handful of times. In a library made to pick up alpha chains, this beta chain is a stray read with a size that means little. The data belong to a study of spatial heterogeneity in lung cancer. Each CDR3 protein is one row after TCRdb ran MiXCR on the 5' RACE reads. This sample has over 4,000 distinct CDR3 sequences, with about 23% found just once. Time point denoted: sample taken at primary tumor resection. Unsorted tumor, nontumor lung tissue or cryopreserved PBMC supplied the whole RNA. This clonotype was obtained from a female donor with early-stage non-small cell lung cancer. The sequences come from PBMCs, collected at surgery.

Here the CDR3 DNA reads TGTGCCAGCAGCCCGAACCTAGCGGGAGGACCCTACAATGAGCAGTTCTTC. This encodes CASSPNLAGGPYNEQFF. The genes are TRBV27 and TRBJ2-1; 11 positions match TRBD2. Germline CDR1 reads MNHEY; CDR2 reads SMNVEV (reference sequence). V was clipped by 6 bases and J by 2 bases; unmatched bases: 9. This CDR3 spans 17 amino acids.